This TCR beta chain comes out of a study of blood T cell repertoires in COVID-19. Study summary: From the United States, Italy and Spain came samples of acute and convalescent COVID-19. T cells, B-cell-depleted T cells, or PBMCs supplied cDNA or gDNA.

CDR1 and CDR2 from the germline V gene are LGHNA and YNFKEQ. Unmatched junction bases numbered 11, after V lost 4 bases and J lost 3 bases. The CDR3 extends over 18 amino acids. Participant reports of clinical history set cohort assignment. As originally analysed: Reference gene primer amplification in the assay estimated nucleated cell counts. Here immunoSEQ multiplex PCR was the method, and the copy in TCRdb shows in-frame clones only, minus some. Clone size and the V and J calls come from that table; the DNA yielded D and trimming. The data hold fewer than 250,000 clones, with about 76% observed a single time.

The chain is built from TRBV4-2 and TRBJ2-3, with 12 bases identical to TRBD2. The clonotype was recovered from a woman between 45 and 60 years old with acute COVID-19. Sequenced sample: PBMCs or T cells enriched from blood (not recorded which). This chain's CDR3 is CASSREGLAGRSTDTQYF. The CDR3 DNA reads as TGTGCCAGCAGCCGGGAGGGACTAGCGGGCCGCTCTACAGATACGCAGTATTTT.